This paragraph reports one TCR beta chain. The germline CDR1 and CDR2 sequences are SGHKS and YYEKEE (reference sequence). The CDR3 sequence is 17 residues long. J gave up 6 bases and V 4 bases, and 10 bases lay outside the gene matches. This sample was taken from a study of blood T cell repertoires in COVID-19. Looking at the study overall: Acute and convalescent COVID-19 samples came from the United States, Italy and Spain.

Enrollment of patients from Seattle took place during active infection, with longitudinal follow-up. Per the authors' pipeline: Reference gene primer amplification yielded estimated nucleated cell counts. Some clones are missing from TCRdb's copy, which holds only in-frame ones; the method was immunoSEQ multiplex PCR. V and J calls and clone size are given by that table; D and trimming were obtained from the DNA. This table holds hundreds of thousands of clones, around 88% found once. This TCR derives from a woman in her thirties with COVID-19, enrolled during active disease. The sample comprised peripheral blood. The chain has TRBV5-5 and TRBJ2-2; TRBD2 matches at 12 bases. CDR3 nucleotides: TGTGCCAGCAGCCTGCTAGCGGGAGGGCCCTCTTCCGGGGAGCTGTTTTTT. Protein: CASSLLAGGPSSGELFF.